This T cell receptor (beta chain) originates from a study of T-cell reconstitution after alpha-beta-depleted transplantation in children. Unique molecular identifiers tagged the TCRbeta library. TCRdb reprocessed the PCR reads via MiXCR and lists one record per CDR3 protein. This sample has roughly 610,000 distinct CDR3 sequences; over 9.5% occur once, and the top ten carry less than 5%. The CDR3 has 15 residues. CDR1 and CDR2 (germline): ENHRY, SYGVKD. V lost 3 bases and J lost 5, with 13 bases in between. This clonotype has only a few counts. The receptor's source is a human donor who donated a stem cell graft to a child with acute myeloid leukemia. V usage is TRBV10-3 and J usage is TRBJ1-4; D is perhaps TRBD1 (5 bases). The material was PBMCs from the stem cell graft donor, obtained from the stem cell graft. CDR3 residues: CAISEPGLMNEKLFF. CDR3 DNA sequence: TGTGCCATCAGTGAACCGGGACTGATGAATGAAAAACTGTTTTTT.